This T cell receptor beta chain stems from a study of blood T cell repertoires in COVID-19. Study as a whole: COVID-19 samples collected from the United States, Italy and Spain covered acute and convalescent phases.

Across about two dozen US areas, participants ranged in age from 18 to 89 years. Participants' reported clinical history set cohort assignment. How the authors handled the data: Reference gene primer amplification in the assay estimated nucleated cell counts. Clones were sequenced by immunoSEQ multiplex PCR, and TCRdb holds only the in-frame ones, with some missing. V and J calls and clone size come straight from that table; D and trimming were deduced from the DNA. This table holds around 300,000 clones, 90% found once. From germline, CDR1 is SGHRS and CDR2 YFSETQ. V was cut by 0 bases and J by 6 bases, with 12 bases left in between. This CDR3 region has 14 residues.

The sample taken for sequencing was PBMCs or T cells enriched from blood (not recorded which). The sequence derives from a woman between 18 and 29 years old with acute COVID-19. The chain uses TRBV5-1 and TRBJ1-1, with D unresolved. The CDR3 protein is CASSLGGLAAEAFF. The CDR3 region has the DNA TGCGCCAGCAGCTTGGGAGGGTTGGCGGCTGAAGCTTTCTTT.